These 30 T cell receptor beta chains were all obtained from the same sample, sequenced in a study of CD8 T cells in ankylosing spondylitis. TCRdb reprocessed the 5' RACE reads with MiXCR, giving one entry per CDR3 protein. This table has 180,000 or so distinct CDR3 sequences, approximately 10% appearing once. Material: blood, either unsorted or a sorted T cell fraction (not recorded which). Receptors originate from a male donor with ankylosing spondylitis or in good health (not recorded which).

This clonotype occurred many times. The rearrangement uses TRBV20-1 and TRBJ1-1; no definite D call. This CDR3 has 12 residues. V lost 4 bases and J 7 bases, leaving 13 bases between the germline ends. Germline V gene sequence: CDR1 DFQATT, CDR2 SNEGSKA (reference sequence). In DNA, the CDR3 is TGCAGTGCTACAAAAGCAACATTTGAAGCTTTCTTT. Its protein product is CSATKATFEAFF.

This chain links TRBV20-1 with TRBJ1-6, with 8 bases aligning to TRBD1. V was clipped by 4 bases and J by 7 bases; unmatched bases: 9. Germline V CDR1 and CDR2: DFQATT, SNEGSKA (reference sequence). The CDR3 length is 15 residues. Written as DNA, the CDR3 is TGCAGTGCTATTCCCAGGGACAGGCGGAATTCACCCCTCCACTTT. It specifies CSAIPRDRRNSPLHF.

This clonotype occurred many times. In DNA form, the CDR3 reads TGTGCCAGCCAACCTCGCCCATCCTCCTACGAGCAGTACTTC. Its translation is CASQPRPSSYEQYF. The genes are TRBV5-6 and TRBJ2-7; no reliable D call. Germline V gene data show CDR1 as SGHDT and CDR2 as YYEEEE. The CDR3 is 14 residues long. V lost 7 bases and J lost 0, with 14 bases in between.

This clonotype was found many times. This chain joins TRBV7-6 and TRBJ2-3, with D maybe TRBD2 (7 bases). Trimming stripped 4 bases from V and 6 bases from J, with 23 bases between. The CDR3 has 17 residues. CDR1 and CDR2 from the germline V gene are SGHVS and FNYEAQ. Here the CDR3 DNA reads TGTGCCAGCAGCTCACCCTTCGCGGGGGCCCGGAGGGATACGCAGTATTTT. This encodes CASSSPFAGARRDTQYF.

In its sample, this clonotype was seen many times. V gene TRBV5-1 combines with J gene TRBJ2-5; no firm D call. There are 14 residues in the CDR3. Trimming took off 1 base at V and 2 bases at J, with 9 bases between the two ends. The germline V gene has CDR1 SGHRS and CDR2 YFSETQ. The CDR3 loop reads CASSLTANQETQYF. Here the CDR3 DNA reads TGCGCCAGCAGCTTGACAGCAAATCAAGAGACCCAGTACTTC. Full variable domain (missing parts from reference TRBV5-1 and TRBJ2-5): KAGVTQTPRYLIKTRGQQVTLSCSPISGHRSVSWYQQTPGQGLQFLFEYFSETQRNKGNFPGRFSGRQFSNSRSEMNVSTLELGDSALYLCASSLTANQETQYFGPGTRLLVL.

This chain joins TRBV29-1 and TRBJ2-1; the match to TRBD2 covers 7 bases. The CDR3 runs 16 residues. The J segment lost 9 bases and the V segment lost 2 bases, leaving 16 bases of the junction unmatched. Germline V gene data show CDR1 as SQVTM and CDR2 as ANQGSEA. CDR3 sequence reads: CSVESLANNGAGEQFF. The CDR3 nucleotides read TGCAGCGTTGAATCACTAGCGAACAACGGGGCTGGTGAGCAGTTCTTC.

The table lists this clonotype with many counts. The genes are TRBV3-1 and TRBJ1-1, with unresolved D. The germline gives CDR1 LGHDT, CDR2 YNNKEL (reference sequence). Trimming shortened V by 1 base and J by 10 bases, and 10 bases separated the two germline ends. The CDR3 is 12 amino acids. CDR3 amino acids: CASSQVVGAAFF. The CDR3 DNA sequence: TGTGCCAGCAGCCAAGTGGTGGGCGCAGCTTTCTTT.

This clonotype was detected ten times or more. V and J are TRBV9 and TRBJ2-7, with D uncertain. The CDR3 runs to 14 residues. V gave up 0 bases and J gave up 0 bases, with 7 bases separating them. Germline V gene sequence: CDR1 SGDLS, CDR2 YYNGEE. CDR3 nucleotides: TGTGCCAGCAGCGTAGCTCACTCCTCCTACGAGCAGTACTTC. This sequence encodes CASSVAHSSYEQYF. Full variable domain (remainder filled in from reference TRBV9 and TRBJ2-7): DSGVTQTPKHLITATGQRVTLRCSPRSGDLSVYWYQQSLDQGLQFLIQYYNGEERAKGNILERFSAQQFPDLHSELNLSSLELGDSALYFCASSVAHSSYEQYFGPGTRLTVT.

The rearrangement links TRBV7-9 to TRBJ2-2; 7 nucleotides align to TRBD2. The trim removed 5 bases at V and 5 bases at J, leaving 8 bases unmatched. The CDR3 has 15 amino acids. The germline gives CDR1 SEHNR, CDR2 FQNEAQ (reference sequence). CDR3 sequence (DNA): TGTGCCAGCAGCCAGAGCGGGATAAGGACCGGGGAGCTGTTTTTT. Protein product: CASSQSGIRTGELFF.

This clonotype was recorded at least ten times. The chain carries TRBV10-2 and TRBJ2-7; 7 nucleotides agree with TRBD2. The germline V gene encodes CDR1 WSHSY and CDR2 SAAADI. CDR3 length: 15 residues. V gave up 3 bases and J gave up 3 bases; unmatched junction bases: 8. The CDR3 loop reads CASSDWAGGSYEQYF. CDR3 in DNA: TGCGCCAGCAGTGATTGGGCCGGCGGGAGCTACGAGCAGTACTTC.

CDR3 residues: CASSLVLAGPINEQFF. DNA for the CDR3: TGTGCCAGCAGCTTAGTTTTAGCGGGGCCTATCAATGAGCAGTTCTTC. V usage is TRBV11-2 and J usage is TRBJ2-1, with TRBD2 identical over 8 bases. The CDR3 has 16 amino acids. CDR1 is SGHAT, CDR2 FQNNGV, per germline. Trimming took 1 base from V and 6 from J; bases not matched to a gene: 8. Looking up the rest from reference TRBV11-2 and TRBJ2-1 gives the full variable domain: EAGVAQSPRYKIIEKRQSVAFWCNPISGHATLYWYQQILGQGPKLLIQFQNNGVVDDSQLPKDRFSAERLKGVDSTLKIQPAKLEDSAVYLCASSLVLAGPINEQFFGPGTRLTVL.

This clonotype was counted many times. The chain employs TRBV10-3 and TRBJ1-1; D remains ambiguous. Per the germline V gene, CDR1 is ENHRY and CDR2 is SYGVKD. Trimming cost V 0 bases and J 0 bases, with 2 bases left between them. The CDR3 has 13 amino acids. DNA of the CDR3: TGTGCCATCAGTGAGTCAGTGAACACTGAAGCTTTCTTT. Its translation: CAISESVNTEAFF.

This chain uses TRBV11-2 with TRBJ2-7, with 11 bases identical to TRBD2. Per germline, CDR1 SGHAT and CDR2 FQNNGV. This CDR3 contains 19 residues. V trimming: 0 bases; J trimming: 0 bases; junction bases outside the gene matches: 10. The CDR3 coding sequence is TGTGCCAGCAGCTTAGATTTGGCAGCTAGCGGGGGGTCCTCCTACGAGCAGTACTTC. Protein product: CASSLDLAASGGSSYEQYF.

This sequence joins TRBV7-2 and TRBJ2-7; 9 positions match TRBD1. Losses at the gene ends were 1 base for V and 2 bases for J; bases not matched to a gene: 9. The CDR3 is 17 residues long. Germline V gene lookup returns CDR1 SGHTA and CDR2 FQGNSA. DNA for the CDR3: TGTGCCAGCAGCTTAGGGGGCGGGGACAGGGCCCCCTACGAGCAGTACTTC. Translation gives CASSLGGGDRAPYEQYF.

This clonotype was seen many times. The chain's CDR3 is CASSPSYGGTEAFF. The CDR3 DNA is TGTGCCAGCAGTCCCTCCTACGGTGGCACTGAAGCTTTCTTT. This chain joins TRBV12-3 or TRBV12-4 and TRBJ1-1; D remains unclear. CDR3 length equals 14 residues. Trimming left V 5 bases short and J 4 bases short, with 14 bases between.

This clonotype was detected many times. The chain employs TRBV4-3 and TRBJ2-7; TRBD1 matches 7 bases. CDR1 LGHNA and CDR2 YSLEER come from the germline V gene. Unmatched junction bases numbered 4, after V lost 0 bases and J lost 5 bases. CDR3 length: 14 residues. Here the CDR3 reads CASSQDTGADEQYF. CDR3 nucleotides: TGCGCCAGCAGCCAAGACACAGGGGCCGACGAGCAGTACTTC.

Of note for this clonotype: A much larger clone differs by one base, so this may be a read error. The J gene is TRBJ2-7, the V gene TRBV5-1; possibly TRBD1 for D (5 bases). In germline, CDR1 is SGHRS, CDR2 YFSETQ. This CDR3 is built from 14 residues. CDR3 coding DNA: TGCGCCAGCAGCTTGGGGGGCCAAAACTACGGGCAGTACTTC. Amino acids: CASSLGGQNYGQYF.

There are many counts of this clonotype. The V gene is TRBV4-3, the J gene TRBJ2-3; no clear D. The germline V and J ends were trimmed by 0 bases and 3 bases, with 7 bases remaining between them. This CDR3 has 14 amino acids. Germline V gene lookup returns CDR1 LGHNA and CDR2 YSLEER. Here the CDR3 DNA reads TGCGCCAGCAGCCAAGATAAGTCGACAGATACGCAGTATTTT. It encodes CASSQDKSTDTQYF.

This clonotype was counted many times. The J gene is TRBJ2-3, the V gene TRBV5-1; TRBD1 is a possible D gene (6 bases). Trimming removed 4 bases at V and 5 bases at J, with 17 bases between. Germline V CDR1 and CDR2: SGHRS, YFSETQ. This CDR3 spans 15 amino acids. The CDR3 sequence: CASSPSDGTRDTQYF. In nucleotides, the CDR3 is TGCGCCAGCAGCCCCAGTGACGGGACAAGAGATACGCAGTATTTT. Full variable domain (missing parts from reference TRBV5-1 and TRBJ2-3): KAGVTQTPRYLIKTRGQQVTLSCSPISGHRSVSWYQQTPGQGLQFLFEYFSETQRNKGNFPGRFSGRQFSNSRSEMNVSTLELGDSALYLCASSPSDGTRDTQYFGPGTRLTVL.

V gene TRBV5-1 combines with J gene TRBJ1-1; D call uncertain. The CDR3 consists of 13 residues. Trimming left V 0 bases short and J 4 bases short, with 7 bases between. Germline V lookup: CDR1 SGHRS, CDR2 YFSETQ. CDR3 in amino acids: CASSLAQLTEAFF. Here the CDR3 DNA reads TGCGCCAGCAGCTTGGCCCAGCTCACTGAAGCTTTCTTT.

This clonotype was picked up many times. The DNA for the CDR3 is TGTGCCATCAAAAGGGGGGCGGGGTACAATGAGCAGTTCTTC. Protein product: CAIKRGAGYNEQFF. This chain links TRBV12-3 or TRBV12-4 with TRBJ2-1, with D perhaps assigned TRBD1 or TRBD2 (6 bases each). This CDR3 comprises 14 residues. V was clipped by 10 bases and J by 4 bases, with 17 bases between them.

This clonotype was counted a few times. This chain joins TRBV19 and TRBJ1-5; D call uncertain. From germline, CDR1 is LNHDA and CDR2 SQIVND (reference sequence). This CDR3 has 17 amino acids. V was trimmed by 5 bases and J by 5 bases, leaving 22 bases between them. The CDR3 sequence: CASSLQEVDFGYQPQHF. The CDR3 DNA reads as TGTGCCAGTAGTCTTCAGGAGGTGGATTTCGGGTATCAGCCCCAGCATTTT.

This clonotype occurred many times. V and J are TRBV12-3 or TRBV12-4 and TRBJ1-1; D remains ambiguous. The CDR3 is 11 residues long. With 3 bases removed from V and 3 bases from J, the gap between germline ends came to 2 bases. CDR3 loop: CASSLHTEAFF. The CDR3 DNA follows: TGTGCCAGCAGTTTGCACACTGAAGCTTTCTTT.

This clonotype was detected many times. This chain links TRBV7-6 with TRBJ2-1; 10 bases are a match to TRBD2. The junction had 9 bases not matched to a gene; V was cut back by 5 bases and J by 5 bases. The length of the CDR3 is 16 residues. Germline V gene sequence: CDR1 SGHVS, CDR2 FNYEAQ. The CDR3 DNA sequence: TGTGCCAGCAGCCCCATCCTAGCGGGAGTGAACAATGAGCAGTTCTTC. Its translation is CASSPILAGVNNEQFF.

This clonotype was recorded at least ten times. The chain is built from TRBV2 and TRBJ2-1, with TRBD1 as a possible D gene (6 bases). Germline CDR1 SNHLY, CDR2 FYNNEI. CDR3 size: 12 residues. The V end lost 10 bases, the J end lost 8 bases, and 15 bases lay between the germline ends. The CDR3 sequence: CATSTGFDEQFF. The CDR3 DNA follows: TGTGCCACTTCTACAGGGTTCGATGAGCAGTTCTTC.

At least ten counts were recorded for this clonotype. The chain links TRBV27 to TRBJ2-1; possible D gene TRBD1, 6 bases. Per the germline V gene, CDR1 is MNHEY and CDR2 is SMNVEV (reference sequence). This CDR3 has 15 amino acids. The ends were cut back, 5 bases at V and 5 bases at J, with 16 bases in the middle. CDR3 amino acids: CASSPSQTGHNEQFF. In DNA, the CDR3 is TGTGCCAGCAGTCCGTCCCAGACAGGACACAATGAGCAGTTCTTC.

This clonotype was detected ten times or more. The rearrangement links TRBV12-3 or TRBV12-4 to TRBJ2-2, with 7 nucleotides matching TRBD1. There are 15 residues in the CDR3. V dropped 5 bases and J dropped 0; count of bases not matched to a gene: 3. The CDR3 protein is CASSVRGTNTGELFF. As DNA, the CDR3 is TGTGCCAGCAGTGTCAGGGGGACGAACACCGGGGAGCTGTTTTTT.

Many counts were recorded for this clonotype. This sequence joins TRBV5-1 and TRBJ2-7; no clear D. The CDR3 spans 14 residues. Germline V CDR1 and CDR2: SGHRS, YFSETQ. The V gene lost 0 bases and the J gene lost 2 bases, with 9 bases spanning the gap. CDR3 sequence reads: CASSLDKGPYEQYF. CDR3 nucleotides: TGCGCCAGCAGCTTGGATAAGGGTCCCTACGAGCAGTACTTC.

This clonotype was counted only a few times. The CDR3 here is CSARSGGVSANTGELFF. CDR3 sequence (DNA): TGCAGTGCTAGATCAGGGGGCGTTTCTGCGAACACCGGGGAGCTGTTTTTT. V and J are TRBV20-1 and TRBJ2-2, with 8 bases fitting TRBD1. The CDR3 totals 17 residues. Germline CDR1 and CDR2: DFQATT and SNEGSKA (reference sequence). V was clipped by 2 bases and J by 0 bases; unmatched bases: 8.

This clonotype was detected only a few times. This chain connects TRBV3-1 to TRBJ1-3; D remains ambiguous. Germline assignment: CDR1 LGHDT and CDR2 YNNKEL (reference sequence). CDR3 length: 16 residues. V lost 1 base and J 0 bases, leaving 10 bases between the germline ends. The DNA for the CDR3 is TGTGCCAGCAGCCAAGGTACGAGGGCCTCTGGAAACACCATATATTTT. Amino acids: CASSQGTRASGNTIYF.